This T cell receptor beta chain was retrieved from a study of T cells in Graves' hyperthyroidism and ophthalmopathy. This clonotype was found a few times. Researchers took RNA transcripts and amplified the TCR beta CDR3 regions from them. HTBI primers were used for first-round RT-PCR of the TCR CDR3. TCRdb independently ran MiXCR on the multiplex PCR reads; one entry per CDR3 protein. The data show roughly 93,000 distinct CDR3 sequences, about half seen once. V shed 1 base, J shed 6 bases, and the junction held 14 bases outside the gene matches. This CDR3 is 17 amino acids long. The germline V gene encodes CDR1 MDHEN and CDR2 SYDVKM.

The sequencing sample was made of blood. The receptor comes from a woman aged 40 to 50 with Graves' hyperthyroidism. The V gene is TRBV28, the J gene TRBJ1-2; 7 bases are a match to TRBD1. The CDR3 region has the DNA TGTGCCAGCAGTTTATCCTTATATGACAGGGAAGGAGATGGCTACACCTTC. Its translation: CASSLSLYDREGDGYTF.